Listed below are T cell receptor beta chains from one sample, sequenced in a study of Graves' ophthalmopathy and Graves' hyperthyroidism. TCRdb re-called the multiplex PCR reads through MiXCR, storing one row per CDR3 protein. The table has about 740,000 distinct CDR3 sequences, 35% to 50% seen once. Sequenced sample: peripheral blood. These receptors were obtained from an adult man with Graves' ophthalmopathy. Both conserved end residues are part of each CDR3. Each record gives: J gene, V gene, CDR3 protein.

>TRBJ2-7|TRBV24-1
CASRQTGQSYEQYF
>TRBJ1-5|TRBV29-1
CSVAGQGEQPQHF
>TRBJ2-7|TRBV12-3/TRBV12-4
CASSSALAGGLYEQYF
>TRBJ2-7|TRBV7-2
CASSPQSAGYEQYF
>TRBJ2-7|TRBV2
CASSVAGGDSEQYF
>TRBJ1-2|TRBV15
CATSRGAGAYGYTF
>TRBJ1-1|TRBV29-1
CSAGTANTEAFF
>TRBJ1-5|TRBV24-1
CASRPRDSYEPQHF
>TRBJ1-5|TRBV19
CASSRIQGNNQPQHF
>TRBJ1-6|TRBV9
CASSLGSLYNSPLHF
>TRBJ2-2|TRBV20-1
CSALRAGELFF
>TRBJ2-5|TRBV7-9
CASSRRPGTSGNLRTQYF
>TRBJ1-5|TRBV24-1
CASSYGPGEGNQPQHF
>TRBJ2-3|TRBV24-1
CATSDPKTQSTDTQYF
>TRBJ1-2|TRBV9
CASSAGDTTNTNYGYTF
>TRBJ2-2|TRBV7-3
CASSSSPRVMANTGELFF
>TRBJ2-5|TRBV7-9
CASGVRGGEQYF
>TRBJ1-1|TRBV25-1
CASSLTAAMNTEAFF
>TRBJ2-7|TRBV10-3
CASSRDRRNYEQYF
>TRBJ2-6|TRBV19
CASSISGTGFSGANVLTF
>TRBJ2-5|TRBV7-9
CASSKAQGAGETQYF
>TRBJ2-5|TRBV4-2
CASRPGLAGGRETQCF
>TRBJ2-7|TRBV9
CASSVVSTRDEQYF
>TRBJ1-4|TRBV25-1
CASSDSAGGTAPEKLFF
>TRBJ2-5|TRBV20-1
CSASRQGPGETQYF
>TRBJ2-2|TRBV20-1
CSARFGGVDTGELFF
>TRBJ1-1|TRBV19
CASSPTTATEAFF
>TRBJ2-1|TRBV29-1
CSVLRIDEQFF
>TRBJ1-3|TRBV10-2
CASSDGSDSGNTIYF
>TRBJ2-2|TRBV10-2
CATLGLAGGELFF
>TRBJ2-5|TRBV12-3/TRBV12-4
CASSLSSTSGGYF
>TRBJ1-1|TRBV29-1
CSLRTGGTEAFF
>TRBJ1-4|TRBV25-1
CASSGVGQGNEKLFF
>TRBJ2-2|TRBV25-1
CASRPLAGVYTGELFF
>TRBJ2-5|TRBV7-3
CASSLVAGAVGETQYF
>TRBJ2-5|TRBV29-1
CSVEWGFRTQYF
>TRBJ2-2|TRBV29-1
CSVSLTGELFF
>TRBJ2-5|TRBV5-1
CASSPGAEETQYF
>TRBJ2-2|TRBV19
CASNPQGANGELFF
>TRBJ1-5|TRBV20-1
CSASQPNHPNQPQHF
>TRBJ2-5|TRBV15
CATSRGFDGPQETQYF
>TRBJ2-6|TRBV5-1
CASCLHSGANVLTF
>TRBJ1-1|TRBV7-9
CASSLPRQNTEAFF
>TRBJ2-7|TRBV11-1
CASSPRLQNHEQYF
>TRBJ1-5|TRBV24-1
CASSLGGQGRNQPQHF
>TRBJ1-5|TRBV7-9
CASSRDRSQPQHF
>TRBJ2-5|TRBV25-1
CASSELSRQGAQTQYF
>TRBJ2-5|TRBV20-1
CSARDGGPETQYF
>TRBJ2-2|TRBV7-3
CASSSATGELFF
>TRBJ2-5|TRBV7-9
CASSEWAGEETQYF
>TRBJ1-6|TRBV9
CASSAYRGSYNSPLHF
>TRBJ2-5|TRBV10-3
CAISTGGAETQYF